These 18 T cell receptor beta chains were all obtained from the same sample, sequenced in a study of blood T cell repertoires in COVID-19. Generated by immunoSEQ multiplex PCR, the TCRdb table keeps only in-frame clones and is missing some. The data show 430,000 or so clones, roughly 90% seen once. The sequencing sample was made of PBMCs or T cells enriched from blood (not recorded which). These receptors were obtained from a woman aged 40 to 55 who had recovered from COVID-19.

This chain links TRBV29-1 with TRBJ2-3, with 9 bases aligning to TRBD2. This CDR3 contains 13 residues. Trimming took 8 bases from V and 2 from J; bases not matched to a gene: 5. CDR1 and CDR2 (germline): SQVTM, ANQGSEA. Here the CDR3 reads CSLSGRYTDTQYF. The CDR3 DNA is TGCAGCCTAAGCGGGAGGTACACAGATACGCAGTATTTT.

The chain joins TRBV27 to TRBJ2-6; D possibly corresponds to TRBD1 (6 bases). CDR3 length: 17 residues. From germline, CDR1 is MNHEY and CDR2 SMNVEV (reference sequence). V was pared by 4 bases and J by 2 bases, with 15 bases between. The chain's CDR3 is CASSSNRVNTGANVLTF. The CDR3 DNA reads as TGTGCCAGCAGTTCCAACAGGGTTAATACTGGGGCCAACGTCCTGACTTTC.

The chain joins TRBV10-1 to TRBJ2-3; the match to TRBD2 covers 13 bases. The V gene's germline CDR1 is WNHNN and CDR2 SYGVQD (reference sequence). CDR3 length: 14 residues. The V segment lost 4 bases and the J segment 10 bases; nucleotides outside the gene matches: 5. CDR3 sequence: CASSGTSGSLPQYF. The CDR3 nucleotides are TGCGCCAGCAGTGGGACTAGCGGGAGTTTGCCGCAGTATTTT.

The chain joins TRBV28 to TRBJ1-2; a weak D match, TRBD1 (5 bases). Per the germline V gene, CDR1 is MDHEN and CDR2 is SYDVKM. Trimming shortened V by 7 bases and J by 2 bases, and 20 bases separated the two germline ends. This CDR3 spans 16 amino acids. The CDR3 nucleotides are TGTGCCAGCACCCTCGCCGGGGGAGGCTGGAACTATGGCTACACCTTC. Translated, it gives CASTLAGGGWNYGYTF.

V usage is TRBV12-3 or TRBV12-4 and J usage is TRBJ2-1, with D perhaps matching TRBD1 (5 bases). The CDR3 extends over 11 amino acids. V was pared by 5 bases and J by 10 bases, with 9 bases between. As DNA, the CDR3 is TGTGCCAGCAGTCCTCAGGGCGAGCAGTTCTTC. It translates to CASSPQGEQFF.

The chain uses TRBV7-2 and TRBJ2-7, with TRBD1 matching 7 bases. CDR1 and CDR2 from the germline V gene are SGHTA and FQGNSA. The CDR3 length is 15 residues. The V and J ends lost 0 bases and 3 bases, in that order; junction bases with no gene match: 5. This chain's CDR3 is CASSLAGTDFYEQYF. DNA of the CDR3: TGTGCCAGCAGCTTAGCCGGGACAGACTTCTACGAGCAGTACTTC.

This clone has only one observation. The CDR3 nucleotides read TGCGCCAGCATTGAAGGTTCCGGGGGAAATCAGCCCCAGCATTTT. It specifies CASIEGSGGNQPQHF. This rearrangement joins TRBV10-2 to TRBJ1-5, with D possibly matching TRBD1 (5 bases). V gave up 7 bases and J gave up 4 bases, with 17 bases separating them. The CDR3 is made up of 15 amino acids. From germline, CDR1 is WSHSY and CDR2 SAAADI.

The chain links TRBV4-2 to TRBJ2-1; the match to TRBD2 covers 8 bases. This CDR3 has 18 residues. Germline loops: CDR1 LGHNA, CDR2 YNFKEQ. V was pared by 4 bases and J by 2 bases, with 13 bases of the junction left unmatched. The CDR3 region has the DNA TGTGCCAGCAGCCTCTACCGGGAGCGGGAGTTCGCCTACAATGAGCAGTTCTTC. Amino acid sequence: CASSLYREREFAYNEQFF.

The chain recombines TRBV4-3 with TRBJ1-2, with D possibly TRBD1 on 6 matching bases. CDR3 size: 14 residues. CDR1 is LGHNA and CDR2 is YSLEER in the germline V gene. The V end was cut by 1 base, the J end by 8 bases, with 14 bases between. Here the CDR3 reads CASSQGNRARGYTF. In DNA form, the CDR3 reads TGCGCCAGCAGCCAAGGCAACAGGGCGAGAGGCTACACCTTC.

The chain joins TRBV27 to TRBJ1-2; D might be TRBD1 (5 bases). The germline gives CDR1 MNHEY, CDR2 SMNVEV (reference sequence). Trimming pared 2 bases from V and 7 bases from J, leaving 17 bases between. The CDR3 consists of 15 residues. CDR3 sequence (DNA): TGTGCCAGCAGTTTAGGGGCAAGTGGTTCCAGTGGCTACACCTTC. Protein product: CASSLGASGSSGYTF.

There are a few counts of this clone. CDR3 residues: CASSRGYGETQYF. The CDR3 coding sequence is TGTGCCAGCAGCCGGGGATACGGAGAGACCCAGTACTTC. This chain connects TRBV11-2 to TRBJ2-5, with D maybe TRBD2 (5 bases). Germline V lookup: CDR1 SGHAT, CDR2 FQNNGV. This CDR3 has 13 residues. V lost 5 bases and J lost 4, with 11 bases in between.

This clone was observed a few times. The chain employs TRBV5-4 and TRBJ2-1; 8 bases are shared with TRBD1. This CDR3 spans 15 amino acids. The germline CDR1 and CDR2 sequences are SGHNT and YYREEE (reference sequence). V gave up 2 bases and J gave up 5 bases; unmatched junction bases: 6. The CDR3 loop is CASSFAGGRDNEQFF. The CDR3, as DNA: TGTGCCAGCAGCTTCGCAGGGGGCCGCGACAATGAGCAGTTCTTC.

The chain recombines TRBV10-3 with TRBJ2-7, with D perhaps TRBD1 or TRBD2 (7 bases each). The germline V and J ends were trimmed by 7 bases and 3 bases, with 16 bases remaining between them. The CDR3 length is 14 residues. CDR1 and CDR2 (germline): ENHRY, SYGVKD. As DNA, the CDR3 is TGTGCCATCACTGACAGGGAGGGGGTCTACGAGCAGTACTTC. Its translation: CAITDREGVYEQYF.

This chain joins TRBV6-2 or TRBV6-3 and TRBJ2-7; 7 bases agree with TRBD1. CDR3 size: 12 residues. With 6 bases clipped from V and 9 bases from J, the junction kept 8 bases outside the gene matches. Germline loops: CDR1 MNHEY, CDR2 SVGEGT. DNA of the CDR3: TGTGCCAGCAGCCCCGGACAGGACGGGCAGTACTTC. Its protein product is CASSPGQDGQYF.

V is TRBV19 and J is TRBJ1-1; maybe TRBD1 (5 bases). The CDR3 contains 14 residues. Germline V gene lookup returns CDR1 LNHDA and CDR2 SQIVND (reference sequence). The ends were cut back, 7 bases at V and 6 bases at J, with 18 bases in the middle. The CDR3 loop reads CASKGAPLFSEAFF. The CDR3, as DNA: TGTGCCAGTAAAGGGGCCCCTCTCTTCTCTGAAGCTTTCTTT.

This CDR3 reads CASSKEVGLAGVYEQYF. The CDR3 bases are TGTGCCAGCAGCAAAGAGGTGGGGCTAGCGGGAGTATACGAGCAGTACTTC. The rearrangement joins TRBV21-1 to TRBJ2-7; the table names TRBD2, a call not compared with the DNA. TRBV21-1 is a pseudogene segment. The CDR3 is 17 residues long.

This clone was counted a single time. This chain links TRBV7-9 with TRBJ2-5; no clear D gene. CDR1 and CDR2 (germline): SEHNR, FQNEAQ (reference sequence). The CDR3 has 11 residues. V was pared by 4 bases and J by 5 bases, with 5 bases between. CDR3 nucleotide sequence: TGTGCCAGCAGCTCAGTGGAGACCCAGTACTTC. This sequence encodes CASSSVETQYF.

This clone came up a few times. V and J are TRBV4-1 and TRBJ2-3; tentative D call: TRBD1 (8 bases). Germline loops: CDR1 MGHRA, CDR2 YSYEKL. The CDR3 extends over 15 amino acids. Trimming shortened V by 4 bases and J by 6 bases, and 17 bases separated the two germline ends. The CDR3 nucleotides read TGCGCCAGCAGCCGCCTACAGGGGGAGGGGGATACGCAGTATTTT. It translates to CASSRLQGEGDTQYF.